This T cell receptor beta chain was retrieved from a study of cytomegalovirus exposure and HLA in healthy donors. Germline CDR1 SEHNR, CDR2 FQNEAQ (reference sequence). V lost 7 bases and J lost 4, with 8 bases in between. The CDR3 totals 12 residues. The PCR ran on 60 Vbeta and 13 Jbeta primers. TCRdb keeps only in-frame clones here, not all; method: immunoSEQ multiplex PCR. The sample has 150,000 to 200,000 clones, roughly four fifths seen once. This clone was seen a handful of times. This sequence originates from a young man in good health and CMV-seronegative. Material: PBMCs. The chain joins TRBV7-9 to TRBJ2-1, with unresolved D. In DNA form, the CDR3 reads TGTGCCAGCACCCCGGGTTACAATGAGCAGTTCTTC. Its protein product is CASTPGYNEQFF.